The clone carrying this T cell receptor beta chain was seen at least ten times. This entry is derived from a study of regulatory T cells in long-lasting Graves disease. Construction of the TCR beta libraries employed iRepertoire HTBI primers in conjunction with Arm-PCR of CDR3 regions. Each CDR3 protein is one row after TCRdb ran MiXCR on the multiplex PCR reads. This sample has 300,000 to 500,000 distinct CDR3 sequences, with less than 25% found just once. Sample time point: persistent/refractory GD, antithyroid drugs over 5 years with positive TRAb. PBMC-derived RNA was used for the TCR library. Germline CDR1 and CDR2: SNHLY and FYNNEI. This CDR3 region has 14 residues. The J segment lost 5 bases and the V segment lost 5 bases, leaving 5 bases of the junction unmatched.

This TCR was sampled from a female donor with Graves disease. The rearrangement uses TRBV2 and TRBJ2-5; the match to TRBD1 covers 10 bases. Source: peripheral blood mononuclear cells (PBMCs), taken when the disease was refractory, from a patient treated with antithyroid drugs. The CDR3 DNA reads TGTGCCAGCAGTTGGGGACAGGGGCAGGAGACCCAGTACTTC. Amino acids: CASSWGQGQETQYF.